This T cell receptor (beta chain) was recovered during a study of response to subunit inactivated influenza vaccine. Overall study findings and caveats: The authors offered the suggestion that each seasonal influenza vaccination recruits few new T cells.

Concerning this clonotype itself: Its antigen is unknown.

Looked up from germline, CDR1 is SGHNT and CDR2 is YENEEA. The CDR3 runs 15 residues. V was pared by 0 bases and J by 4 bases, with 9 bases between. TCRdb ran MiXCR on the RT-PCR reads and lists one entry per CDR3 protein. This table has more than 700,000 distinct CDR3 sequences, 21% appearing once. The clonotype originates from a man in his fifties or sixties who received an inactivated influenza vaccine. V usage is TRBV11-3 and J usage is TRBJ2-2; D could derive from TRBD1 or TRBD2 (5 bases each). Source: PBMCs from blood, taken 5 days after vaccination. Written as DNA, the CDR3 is TGTGCCAGCAGCTTAGATAGAGGGACCACCGGGGAGCTGTTTTTT. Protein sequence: CASSLDRGTTGELFF.